Below are 3 T cell receptor beta chains sequenced from a single sample in a study of OX40 agonist ivuxolimab in advanced cancers. Profiled with immunoSEQ multiplex PCR; TCRdb holds only in-frame clones, not every one. The sample lists 55,000 to 65,000 clones; around 92% were seen once. Source: CD4+ or CD8+ T cells sorted from blood, taken in a trial of the OX40 agonist ivuxolimab. The receptors derive from an adult with an advanced solid tumor such as melanoma, head and neck, liver or kidney cancer.

The chain employs TRBV11-3 and TRBJ2-7; D unclear. The CDR3 loop spans 14 amino acids. Trimming removed 5 bases from V and 2 bases from J, with 13 bases in between. The V gene's germline CDR1 is SGHNT and CDR2 YENEEA. CDR3 in DNA: TGTGCCAGCAGCCCTCAGCCTGCGCCCTACGAGCAGTACGTC. As protein: CASSPQPAPYEQYV.

The V gene is TRBV4-3, the J gene TRBJ2-2; 11 bases align to TRBD2. The germline gives CDR1 LGHNA, CDR2 YSLEER. CDR3 length equals 17 residues. Trimming at V came to 3 bases and at J to 2 bases, leaving 5 bases not matched to a gene. The CDR3 DNA is TGCGCCAGCAGCCATGGTAGCGGGAGGGGAAACACCGGGGAGCTGTTTTTT. Translating gives CASSHGSGRGNTGELFF.

The chain carries TRBV29-1 and TRBJ2-7; 10 bases map to TRBD2. The germline V gene encodes CDR1 SQVTM and CDR2 ANQGSEA. There are 14 residues in the CDR3. With 3 bases clipped from V and 3 bases from J, the junction kept 5 bases outside the gene matches. CDR3 loop: CSVEGSGGRYEQYF. CDR3 nucleotide sequence: TGCAGCGTTGAGGGTAGCGGGGGGCGCTACGAGCAGTACTTC.